The entry that follows covers one T cell receptor beta chain sequence. This record belongs to a study of CD8 T cells in Susac syndrome. The RNA, about 0.45 to 1 ug, was put through reverse transcription using random hexamers. Using its own MiXCR run on the immunoSEQ multiplex PCR reads, TCRdb lists one record per CDR3 protein. Here the sample spans about 200,000 distinct CDR3 sequences, 85% to 95% being singletons. CDR1 and CDR2 from the germline V gene are LGHDT and YNNKEL (reference sequence). The CDR3 consists of 15 residues. The V end lost 0 bases, the J end lost 8 bases, and 16 bases lay between the germline ends.

The source of this sequence is a human donor in good health. V gene TRBV3-1 combines with J gene TRBJ1-2; D might be TRBD1 (5 bases). Sequences were obtained from CD4+ T cells from PBMCs. Written as DNA, the CDR3 is TGTGCCAGCAGCCAAGATGGGGAACCTTGGGGGGGCTACACCTTC. Translated, it gives CASSQDGEPWGGYTF. The entire variable domain, with the rest obtained from reference TRBV3-1 and TRBJ1-2, is as follows: DTAVSQTPKYLVTQMGNDKSIKCEQNLGHDTMYWYKQDSKKFLKIMFSYNNKELIINETVPNRFSPKSPDKAHLNLHINSLELGDSAVYFCASSQDGEPWGGYTFGSGTRLTVV.